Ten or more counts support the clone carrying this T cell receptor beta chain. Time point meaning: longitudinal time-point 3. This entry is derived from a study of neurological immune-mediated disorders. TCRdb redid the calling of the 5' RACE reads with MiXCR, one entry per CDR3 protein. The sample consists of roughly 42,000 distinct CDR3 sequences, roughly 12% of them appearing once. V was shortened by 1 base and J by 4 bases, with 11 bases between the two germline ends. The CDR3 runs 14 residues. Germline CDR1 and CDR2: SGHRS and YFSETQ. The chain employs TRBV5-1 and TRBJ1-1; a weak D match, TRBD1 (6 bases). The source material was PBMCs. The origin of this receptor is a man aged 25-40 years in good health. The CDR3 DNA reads TGCGCCAGCAGCTTGAGCGGGGGCGTCACTGAAGCTTTCTTT. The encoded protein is CASSLSGGVTEAFF.